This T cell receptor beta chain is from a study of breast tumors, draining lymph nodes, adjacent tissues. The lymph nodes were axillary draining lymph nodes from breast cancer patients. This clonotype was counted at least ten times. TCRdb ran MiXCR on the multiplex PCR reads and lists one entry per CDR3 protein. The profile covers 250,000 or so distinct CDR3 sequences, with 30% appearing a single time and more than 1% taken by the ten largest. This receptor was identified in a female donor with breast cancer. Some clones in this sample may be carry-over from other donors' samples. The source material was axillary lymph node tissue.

This chain's CDR3 is CASSQTSGISYNEQFF. The CDR3 region has the DNA TGTGCCAGCAGCCAAACTAGCGGGATCTCCTACAATGAGCAGTTCTTC. The chain has TRBV9 and TRBJ2-1; 10 bases align to TRBD2. Germline CDR1 SGDLS, CDR2 YYNGEE. V lost 4 bases to trimming and J lost 0 bases; unmatched junction nucleotides: 4. The CDR3 loop spans 16 amino acids.